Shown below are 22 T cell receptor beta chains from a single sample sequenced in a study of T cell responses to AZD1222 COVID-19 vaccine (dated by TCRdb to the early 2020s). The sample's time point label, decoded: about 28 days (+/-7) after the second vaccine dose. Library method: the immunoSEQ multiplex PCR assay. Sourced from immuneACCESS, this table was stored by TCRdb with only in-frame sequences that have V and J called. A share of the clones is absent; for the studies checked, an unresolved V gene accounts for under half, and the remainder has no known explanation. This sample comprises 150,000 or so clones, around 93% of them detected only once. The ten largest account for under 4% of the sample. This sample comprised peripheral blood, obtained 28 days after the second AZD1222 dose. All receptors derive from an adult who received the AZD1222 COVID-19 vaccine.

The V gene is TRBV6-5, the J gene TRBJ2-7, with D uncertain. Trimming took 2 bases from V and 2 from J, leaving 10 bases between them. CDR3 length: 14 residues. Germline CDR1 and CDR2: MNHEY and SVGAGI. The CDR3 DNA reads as TGTGCCAGCAGTTACGGCGGAACAGCCTACGAGCAGTACTTC. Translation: CASSYGGTAYEQYF.

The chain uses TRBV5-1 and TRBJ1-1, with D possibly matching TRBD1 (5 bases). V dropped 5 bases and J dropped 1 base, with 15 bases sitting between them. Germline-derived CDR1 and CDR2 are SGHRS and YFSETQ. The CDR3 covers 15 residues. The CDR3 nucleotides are TGCGCCAGCAGACTCATACCGGGGGGGAACACTGAAGCTTTCTTT. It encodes CASRLIPGGNTEAFF.

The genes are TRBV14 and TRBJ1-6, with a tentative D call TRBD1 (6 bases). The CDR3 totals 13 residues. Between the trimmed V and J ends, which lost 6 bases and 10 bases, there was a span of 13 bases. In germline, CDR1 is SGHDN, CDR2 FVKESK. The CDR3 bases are TGTGCCAGCAGTCAATACAGGGAGTCACCCCTCCACTTT. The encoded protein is CASSQYRESPLHF.

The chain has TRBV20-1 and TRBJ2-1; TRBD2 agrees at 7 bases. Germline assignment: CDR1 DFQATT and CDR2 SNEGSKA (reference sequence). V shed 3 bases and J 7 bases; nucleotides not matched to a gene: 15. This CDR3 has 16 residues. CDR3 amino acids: CSASQAGGRGWNEQFF. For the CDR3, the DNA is TGCAGTGCTAGTCAGGCCGGAGGGAGGGGATGGAATGAGCAGTTCTTC.

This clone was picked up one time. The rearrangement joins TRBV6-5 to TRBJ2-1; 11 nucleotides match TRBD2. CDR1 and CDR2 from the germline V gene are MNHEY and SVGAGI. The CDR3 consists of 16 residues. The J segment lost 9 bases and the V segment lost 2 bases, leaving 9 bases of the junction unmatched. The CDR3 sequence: CASSYMTSGDWVEQFF. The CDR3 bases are TGTGCCAGCAGTTACATGACTAGCGGGGATTGGGTTGAGCAGTTCTTC.

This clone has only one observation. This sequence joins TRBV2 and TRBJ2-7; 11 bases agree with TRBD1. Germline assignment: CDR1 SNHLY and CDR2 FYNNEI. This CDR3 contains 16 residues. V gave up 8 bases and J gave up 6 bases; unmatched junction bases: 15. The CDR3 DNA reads TGTGCCAGCGGATCCGGGACAGGGGGTTATTCTGCCGAGCAGTACTTC. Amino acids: CASGSGTGGYSAEQYF.

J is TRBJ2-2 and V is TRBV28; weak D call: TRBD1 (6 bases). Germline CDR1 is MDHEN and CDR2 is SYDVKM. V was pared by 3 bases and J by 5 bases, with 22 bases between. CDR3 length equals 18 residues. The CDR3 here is CASSLLGHLGSGTGELFF. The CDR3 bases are TGTGCCAGCAGTTTGTTGGGACACCTCGGGTCGGGGACCGGGGAGCTGTTTTTT.

The CDR3 is CASGLAQGGAAYEQYF. In DNA, the CDR3 is TGTGCTAGTGGTTTGGCCCAAGGGGGGGCAGCCTACGAGCAGTACTTC. This chain connects TRBV12-5 to TRBJ2-7; the D gene is possibly TRBD2 (7 bases). This CDR3 has 16 amino acids. Germline values: CDR1 LGHNT, CDR2 FRNRAP. Trimming stripped 1 base from V and 2 bases from J, with 15 bases between.

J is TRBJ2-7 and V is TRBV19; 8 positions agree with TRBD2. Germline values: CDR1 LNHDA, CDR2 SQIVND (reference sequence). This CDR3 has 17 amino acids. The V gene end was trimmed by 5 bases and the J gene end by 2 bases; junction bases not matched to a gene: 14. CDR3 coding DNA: TGTGCCAGTAGTGTAGGAGGAGCGGGAGCTTCTCCCTACGAGCAGTACTTC. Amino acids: CASSVGGAGASPYEQYF.

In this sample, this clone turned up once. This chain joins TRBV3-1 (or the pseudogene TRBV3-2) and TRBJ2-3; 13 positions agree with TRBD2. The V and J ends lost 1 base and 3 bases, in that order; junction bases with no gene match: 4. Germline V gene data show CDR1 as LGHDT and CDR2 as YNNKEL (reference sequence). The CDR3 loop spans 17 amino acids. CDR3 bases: TGTGCCAGCAGCCAAGCCCGGGGACTAGCGGGGACAGATACGCAGTATTTT. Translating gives CASSQARGLAGTDTQYF.

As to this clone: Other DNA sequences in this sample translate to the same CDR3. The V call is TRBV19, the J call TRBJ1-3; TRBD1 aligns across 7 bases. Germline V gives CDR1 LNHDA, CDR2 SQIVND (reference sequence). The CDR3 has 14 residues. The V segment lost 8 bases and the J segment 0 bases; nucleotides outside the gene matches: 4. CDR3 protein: CASSTGPSGNTIYF. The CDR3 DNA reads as TGTGCCAGTTCGACAGGGCCCTCTGGAAACACCATATATTTT.

The CDR3 loop reads CASSSTVGGQGATNTEAFF. Here the CDR3 DNA reads TGCGCCAGCAGCTCGACGGTTGGGGGACAGGGGGCGACGAACACTGAAGCTTTCTTT. The V and J genes are TRBV5-1 and TRBJ1-1; 12 nucleotides align to TRBD1. This CDR3 contains 19 residues. The V gene's germline CDR1 is SGHRS and CDR2 YFSETQ. The junction had 13 bases not matched to a gene; V was cut back by 3 bases and J by 1 base.

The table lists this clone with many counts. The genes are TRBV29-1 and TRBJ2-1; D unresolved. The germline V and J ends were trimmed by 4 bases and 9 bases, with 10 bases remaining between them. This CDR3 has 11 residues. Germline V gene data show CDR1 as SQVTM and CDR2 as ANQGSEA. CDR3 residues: CSVAILGEQFF. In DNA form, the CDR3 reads TGCAGCGTTGCGATCTTAGGTGAGCAGTTCTTC.

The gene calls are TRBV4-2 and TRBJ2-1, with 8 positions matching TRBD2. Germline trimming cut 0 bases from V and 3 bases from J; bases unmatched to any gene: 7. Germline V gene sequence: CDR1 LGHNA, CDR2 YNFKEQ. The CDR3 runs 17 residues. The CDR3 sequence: CASSQDAAGGIYNEQFF. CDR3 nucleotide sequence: TGTGCCAGCAGCCAAGATGCCGCGGGGGGCATCTACAATGAGCAGTTCTTC.

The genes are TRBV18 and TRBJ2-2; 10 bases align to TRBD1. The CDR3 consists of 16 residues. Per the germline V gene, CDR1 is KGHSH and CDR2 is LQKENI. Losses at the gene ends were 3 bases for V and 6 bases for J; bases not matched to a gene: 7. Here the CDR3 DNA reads TGTGCCAGCTCACCCCTTGACAGGGGGCGGCCCGGGGAGCTGTTTTTT. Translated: CASSPLDRGRPGELFF.

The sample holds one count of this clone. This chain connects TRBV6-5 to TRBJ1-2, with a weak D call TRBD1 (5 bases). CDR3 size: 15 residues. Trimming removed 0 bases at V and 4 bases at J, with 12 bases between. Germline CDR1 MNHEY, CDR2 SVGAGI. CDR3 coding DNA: TGTGCCAGCAGTTACTCTCCAGGGTCGAGCTATGGCTACACCTTC. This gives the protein CASSYSPGSSYGYTF.

CDR3 in DNA: TGCGCCAGCAGCTTAGATCTGGGCTCTGGAAACACCATATATTTT. Its protein is CASSLDLGSGNTIYF. V and J are TRBV5-1 and TRBJ1-3, with D unresolved. The ends were cut back, 2 bases at V and 0 bases at J, with 9 bases in the middle. Germline lookup yields CDR1 SGHRS and CDR2 YFSETQ. This CDR3 has 15 residues. The full variable domain, its missing parts supplied by reference TRBV5-1 and TRBJ1-3, is KAGVTQTPRYLIKTRGQQVTLSCSPISGHRSVSWYQQTPGQGLQFLFEYFSETQRNKGNFPGRFSGRQFSNSRSEMNVSTLELGDSALYLCASSLDLGSGNTIYFGEGSWLTVV.

CDR3 bases: TGTGCCAGCAGCATGGACAGGCCGAGGGGCTACACCTTC. This encodes CASSMDRPRGYTF. J is TRBJ1-2 and V is TRBV7-9; 7 bases are a match to TRBD1. The CDR3 totals 13 residues. Germline values: CDR1 SEHNR, CDR2 FQNEAQ (reference sequence). Germline trimming cut 5 bases from V and 8 bases from J; bases unmatched to any gene: 8.

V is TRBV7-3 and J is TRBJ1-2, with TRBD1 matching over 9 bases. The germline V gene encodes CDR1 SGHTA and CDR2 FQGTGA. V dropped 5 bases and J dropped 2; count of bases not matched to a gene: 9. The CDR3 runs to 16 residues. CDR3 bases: TGTGCCAGCAGCCCATCCGGGACAGGGCCCAACTATGGCTACACCTTC. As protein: CASSPSGTGPNYGYTF.

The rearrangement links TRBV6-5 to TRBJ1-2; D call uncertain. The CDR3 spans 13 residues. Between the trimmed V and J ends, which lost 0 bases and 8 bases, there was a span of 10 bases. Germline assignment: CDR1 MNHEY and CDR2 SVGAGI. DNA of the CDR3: TGTGCCAGCAGTTACTCCTTAAGTTTCGGCTACACCTTC. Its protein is CASSYSLSFGYTF.

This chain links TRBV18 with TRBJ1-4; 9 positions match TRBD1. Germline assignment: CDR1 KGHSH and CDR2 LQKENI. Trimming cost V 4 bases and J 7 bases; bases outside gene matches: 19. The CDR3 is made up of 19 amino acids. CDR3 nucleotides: TGTGCCAGCTCACTACGGACCCCCACCGGGACAGGGAAGGGTGAAAAACTGTTTTTT. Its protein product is CASSLRTPTGTGKGEKLFF. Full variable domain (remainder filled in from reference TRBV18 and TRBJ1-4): NAGVMQNPRHLVRRRGQEARLRCSPMKGHSHVYWYRQLPEEGLKFMVYLQKENIIDESGMPKERFSAEFPKEGPSILRIQQVVRGDSAAYFCASSLRTPTGTGKGEKLFFGSGTQLSVL.

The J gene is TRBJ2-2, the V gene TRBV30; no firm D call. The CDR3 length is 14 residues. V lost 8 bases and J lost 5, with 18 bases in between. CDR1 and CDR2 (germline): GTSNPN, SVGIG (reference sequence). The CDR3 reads CAANQAVTTGELFF. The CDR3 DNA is TGTGCCGCAAACCAGGCAGTAACTACCGGGGAGCTGTTTTTT.